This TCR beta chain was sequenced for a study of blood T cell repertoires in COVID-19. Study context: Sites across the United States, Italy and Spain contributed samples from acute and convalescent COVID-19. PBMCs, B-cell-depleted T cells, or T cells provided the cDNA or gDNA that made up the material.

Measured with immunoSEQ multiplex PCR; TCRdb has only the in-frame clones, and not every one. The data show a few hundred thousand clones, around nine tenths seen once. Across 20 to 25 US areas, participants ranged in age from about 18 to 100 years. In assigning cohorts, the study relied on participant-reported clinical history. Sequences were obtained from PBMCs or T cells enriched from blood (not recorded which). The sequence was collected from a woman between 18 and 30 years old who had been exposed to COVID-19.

In DNA, the CDR3 is TGCAGCGTTGTGGGGGCCCGAGGGACCGGGGAGCTGTTTTTT. This codes for CSVVGARGTGELFF. V and J are TRBV29-1 and TRBJ2-2, with D possibly being TRBD1 (6 bases). The CDR3 runs to 14 residues. V shed 4 bases and J shed 5 bases, with 14 bases lying between them. The germline gives CDR1 SQVTM, CDR2 ANQGSEA.